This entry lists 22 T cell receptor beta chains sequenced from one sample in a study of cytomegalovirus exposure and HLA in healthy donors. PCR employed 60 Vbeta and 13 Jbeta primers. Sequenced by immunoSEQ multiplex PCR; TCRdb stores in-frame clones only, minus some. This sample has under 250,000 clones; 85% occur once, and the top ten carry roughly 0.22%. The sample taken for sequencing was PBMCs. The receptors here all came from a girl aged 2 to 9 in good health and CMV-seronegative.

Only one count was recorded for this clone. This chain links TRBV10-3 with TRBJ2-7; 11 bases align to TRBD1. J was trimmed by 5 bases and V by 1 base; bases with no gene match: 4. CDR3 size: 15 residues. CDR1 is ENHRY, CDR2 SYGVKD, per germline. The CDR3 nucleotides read TGTGCCATCAGTGAGTGGACAGGGGGCGCGGACGAGCAGTACTTC. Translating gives CAISEWTGGADEQYF.

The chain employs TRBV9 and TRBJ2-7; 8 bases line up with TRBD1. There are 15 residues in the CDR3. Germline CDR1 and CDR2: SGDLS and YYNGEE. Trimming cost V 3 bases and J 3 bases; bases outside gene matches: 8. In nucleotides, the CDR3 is TGTGCCAGCAGCGCCGGACAGGGAAGACTCTACGAGCAGTACTTC. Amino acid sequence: CASSAGQGRLYEQYF.

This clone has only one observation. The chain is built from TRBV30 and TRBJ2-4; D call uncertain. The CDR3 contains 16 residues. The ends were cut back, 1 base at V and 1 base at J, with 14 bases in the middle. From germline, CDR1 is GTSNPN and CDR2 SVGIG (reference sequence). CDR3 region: CAWSEVGRAAKNIQYF. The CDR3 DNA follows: TGTGCCTGGAGTGAGGTTGGGCGTGCCGCCAAAAACATTCAGTACTTC.

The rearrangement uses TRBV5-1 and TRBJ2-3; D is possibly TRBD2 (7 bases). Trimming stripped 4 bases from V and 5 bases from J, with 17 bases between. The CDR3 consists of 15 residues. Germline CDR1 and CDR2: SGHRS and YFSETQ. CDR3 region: CASSRTPGGIDTQYF. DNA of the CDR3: TGCGCCAGCAGCCGGACCCCGGGGGGCATAGATACGCAGTATTTT.

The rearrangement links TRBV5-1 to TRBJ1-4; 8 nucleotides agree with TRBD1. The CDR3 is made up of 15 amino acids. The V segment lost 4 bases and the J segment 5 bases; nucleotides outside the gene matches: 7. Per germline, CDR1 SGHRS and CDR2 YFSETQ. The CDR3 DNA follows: TGCGCCAGCAGCCTGCCGGGACAGGAGAATGAAAAACTGTTTTTT. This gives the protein CASSLPGQENEKLFF.

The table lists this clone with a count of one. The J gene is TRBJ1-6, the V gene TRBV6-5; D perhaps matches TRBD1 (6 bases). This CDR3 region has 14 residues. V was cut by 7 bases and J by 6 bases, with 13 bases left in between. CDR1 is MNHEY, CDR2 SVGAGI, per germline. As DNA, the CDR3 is TGTGCCAGCACCTTACAGGGCGCTAATTCACCCCTCCACTTT. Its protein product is CASTLQGANSPLHF.

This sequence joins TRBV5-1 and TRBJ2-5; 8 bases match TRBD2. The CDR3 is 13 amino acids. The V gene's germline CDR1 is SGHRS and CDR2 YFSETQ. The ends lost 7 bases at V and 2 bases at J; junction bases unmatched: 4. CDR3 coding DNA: TGCGCCAGCGGGCGGGGGGCTCAAGAGACCCAGTACTTC. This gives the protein CASGRGAQETQYF.

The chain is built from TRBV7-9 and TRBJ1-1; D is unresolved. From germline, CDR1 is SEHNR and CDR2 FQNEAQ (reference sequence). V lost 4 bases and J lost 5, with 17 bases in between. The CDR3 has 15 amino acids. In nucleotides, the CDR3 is TGTGCCAGCAGCTCCCGGGCCGGCGGAGGAACTGAAGCTTTCTTT. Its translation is CASSSRAGGGTEAFF.

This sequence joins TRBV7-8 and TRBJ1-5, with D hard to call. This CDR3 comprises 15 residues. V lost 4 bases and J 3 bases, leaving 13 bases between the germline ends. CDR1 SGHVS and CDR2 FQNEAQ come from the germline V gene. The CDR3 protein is CASSSSVADNQPQHF. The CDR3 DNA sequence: TGTGCCAGCAGCTCCTCCGTGGCGGACAATCAGCCCCAGCATTTT.

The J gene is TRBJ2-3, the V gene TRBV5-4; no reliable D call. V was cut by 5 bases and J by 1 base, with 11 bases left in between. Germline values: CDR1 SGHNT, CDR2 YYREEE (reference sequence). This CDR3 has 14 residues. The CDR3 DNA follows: TGTGCCAGCAGGGTAGATACAGGCACAGATACGCAGTATTTT. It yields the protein CASRVDTGTDTQYF.

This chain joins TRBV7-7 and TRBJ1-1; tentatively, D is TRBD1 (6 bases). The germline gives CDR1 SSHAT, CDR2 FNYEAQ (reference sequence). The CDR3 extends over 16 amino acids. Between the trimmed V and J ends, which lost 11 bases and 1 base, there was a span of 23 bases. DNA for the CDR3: TGTGCCGGACAGCTCGAAGTTTGTGGGGAGAACACTGAAGCTTTCTTT. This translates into CAGQLEVCGENTEAFF. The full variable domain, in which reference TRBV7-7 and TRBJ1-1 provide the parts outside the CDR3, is GAGVSQSPRYKVTKRGQDVTLRCDPISSHATLYWYQQALGQGPEFLTYFNYEAQPDKSGLPSDRFSAERPEGSISTLTIQRTEQRDSAMYRCAGQLEVCGENTEAFFGQGTRLTVV.

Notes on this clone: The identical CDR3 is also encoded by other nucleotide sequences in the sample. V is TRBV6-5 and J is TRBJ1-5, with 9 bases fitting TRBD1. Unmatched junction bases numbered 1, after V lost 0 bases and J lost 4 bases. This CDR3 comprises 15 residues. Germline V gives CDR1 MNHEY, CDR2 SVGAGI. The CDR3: CASSYSGTGNQPQHF. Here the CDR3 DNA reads TGTGCCAGCAGTTACTCGGGGACAGGGAATCAGCCCCAGCATTTT.

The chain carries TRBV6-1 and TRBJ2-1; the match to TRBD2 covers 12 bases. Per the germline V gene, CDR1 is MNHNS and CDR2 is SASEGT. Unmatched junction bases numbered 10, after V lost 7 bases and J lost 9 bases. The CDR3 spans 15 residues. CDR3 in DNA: TGTGCCAGCAACCGAAGACTAGCGGGAGCGGGTGAGCAGTTCTTC. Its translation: CASNRRLAGAGEQFF.

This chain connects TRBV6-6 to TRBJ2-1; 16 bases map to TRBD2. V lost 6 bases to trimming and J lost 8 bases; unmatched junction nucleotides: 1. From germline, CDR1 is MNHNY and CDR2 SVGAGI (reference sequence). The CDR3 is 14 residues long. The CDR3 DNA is TGTGCCAGCAGGGGGACTAGCGGGGGGGATGAGCAGTTCTTC. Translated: CASRGTSGGDEQFF.

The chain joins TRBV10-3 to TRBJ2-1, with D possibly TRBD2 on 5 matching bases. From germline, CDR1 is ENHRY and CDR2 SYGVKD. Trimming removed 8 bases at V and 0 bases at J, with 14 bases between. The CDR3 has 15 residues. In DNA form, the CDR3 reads TGTGCCATCCGGGCCTGGGAGAGCTCCTACAATGAGCAGTTCTTC. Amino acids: CAIRAWESSYNEQFF.

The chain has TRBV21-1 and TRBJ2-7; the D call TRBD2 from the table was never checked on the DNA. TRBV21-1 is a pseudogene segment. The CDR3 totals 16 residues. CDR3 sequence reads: CASSKKGTSGAYEQYF. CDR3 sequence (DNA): TGTGCCAGCAGCAAAAAGGGGACTAGCGGAGCCTACGAGCAGTACTTC.

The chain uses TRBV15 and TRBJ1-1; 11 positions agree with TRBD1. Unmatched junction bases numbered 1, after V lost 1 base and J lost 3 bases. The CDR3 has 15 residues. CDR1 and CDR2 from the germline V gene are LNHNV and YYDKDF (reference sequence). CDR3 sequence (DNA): TGTGCCACCAGCAGAGGGACAGGGGGCTACACTGAAGCTTTCTTT. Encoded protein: CATSRGTGGYTEAFF.

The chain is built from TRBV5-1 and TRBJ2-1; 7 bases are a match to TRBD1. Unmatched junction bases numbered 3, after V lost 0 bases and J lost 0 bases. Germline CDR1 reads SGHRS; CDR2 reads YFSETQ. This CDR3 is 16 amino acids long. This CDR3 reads CASSLVGQSSYNEQFF. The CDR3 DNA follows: TGCGCCAGCAGCTTGGTGGGACAGAGCTCCTACAATGAGCAGTTCTTC.

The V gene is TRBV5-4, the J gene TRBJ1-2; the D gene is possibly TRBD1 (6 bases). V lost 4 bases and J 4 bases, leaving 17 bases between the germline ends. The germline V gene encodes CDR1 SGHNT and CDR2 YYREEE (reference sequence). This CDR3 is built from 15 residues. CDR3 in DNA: TGTGCCAGCAGCCAGCAACTCGACAGGCTCTATGGCTACACCTTC. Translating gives CASSQQLDRLYGYTF.

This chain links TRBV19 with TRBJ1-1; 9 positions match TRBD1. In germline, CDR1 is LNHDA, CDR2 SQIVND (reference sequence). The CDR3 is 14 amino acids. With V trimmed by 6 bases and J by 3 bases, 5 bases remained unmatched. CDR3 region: CASRTGGWHTEAFF. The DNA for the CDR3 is TGTGCCAGTAGGACAGGGGGATGGCACACTGAAGCTTTCTTT.

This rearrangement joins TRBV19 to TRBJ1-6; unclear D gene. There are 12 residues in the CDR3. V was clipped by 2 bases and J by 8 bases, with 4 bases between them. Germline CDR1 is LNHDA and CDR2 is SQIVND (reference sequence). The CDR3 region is CASSIPDSPLHF. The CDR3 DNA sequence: TGTGCCAGTAGTATACCCGATTCACCCCTCCACTTT.

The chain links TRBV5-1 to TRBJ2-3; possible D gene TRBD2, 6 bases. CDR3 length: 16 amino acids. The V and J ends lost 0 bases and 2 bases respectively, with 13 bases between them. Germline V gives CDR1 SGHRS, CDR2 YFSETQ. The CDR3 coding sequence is TGCGCCAGCAGCTTGGGAGGGGCGGGGAACACAGATACGCAGTATTTT. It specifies CASSLGGAGNTDTQYF. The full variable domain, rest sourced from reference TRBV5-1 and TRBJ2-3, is KAGVTQTPRYLIKTRGQQVTLSCSPISGHRSVSWYQQTPGQGLQFLFEYFSETQRNKGNFPGRFSGRQFSNSRSEMNVSTLELGDSALYLCASSLGGAGNTDTQYFGPGTRLTVL.